This T cell receptor beta chain was identified during a study of technical replicates of blood from several donors. Sequencing was performed with immunoSEQ multiplex PCR; in TCRdb, only in-frame clones are kept and a portion is missing. The table lists more than 90,000 clones, roughly 95% of them singletons, with roughly 0.21% in the top ten. Germline V gene sequence: CDR1 KGHSH, CDR2 LQKENI. Trimming shortened V by 0 bases and J by 3 bases, and 17 bases separated the two germline ends. CDR3 length: 17 amino acids. What was sequenced was T cells isolated from PBMCs. The V call is TRBV18, the J call TRBJ2-5; tentatively, D is TRBD1 (6 bases). The clonotype was recovered from a human donor in good health. The chain's CDR3 is CASSPPNSGVREETQYF. CDR3 nucleotides: TGTGCCAGCTCACCACCGAACTCAGGGGTAAGGGAAGAGACCCAGTACTTC.